Listed below are T cell receptor beta chains from one sample, sequenced in a study of shared clonotypes between healthy human individuals. The protocol was immunoSEQ multiplex PCR, while the TCRdb copy is restricted to in-frame clones and leaves out a portion. The sample lists about 2.1 million clones; just over 90% were seen once. Sequenced input: naive CD8+ T cells from PBMCs. These receptors originate from a man aged 18 to 29 in good health. Some clones in this sample may be carry-over from other donors' samples. Both conserved end residues are part of each CDR3. The order of the fields is V gene, J gene, CDR3 protein.

TRBV29-1	.	CSVLSGAYEQYF
TRBV27	TRBJ1-5	CASSLLGGDQPQHF
TRBV13	TRBJ2-7	CASSLGSRGGDSYEQYF
TRBV4-1	TRBJ2-3	CASSPGPRGLDTQYF
TRBV29-1	TRBJ2-7	CSVVGGTSGYEQYF
TRBV7-9	TRBJ1-1	CASSVQGASVYEAFF
TRBV27	TRBJ2-7	CASSFSSGKVSYEQYF
TRBV25-1	TRBJ2-7	CASSFMRGVSYEQYF
TRBV7-9	TRBJ2-3	CASSPSIAGTDTQYF
TRBV11-2	TRBJ2-7	CASSFHRGRSHLGEQYF
TRBV19	TRBJ2-1	CASSRASGSHNEQFF
TRBV21-1	TRBJ2-4	CGSATSGKNIQYF
TRBV6-5	TRBJ1-4	CASSRVPRAEKLFF
TRBV29-1	TRBJ2-3	CSVENIAGVEDTQYF
TRBV27	TRBJ2-2	CASSFRDRGGTGELFF
TRBV9	TRBJ2-7	CASSVGGEDEQYF
TRBV19	TRBJ1-1	CASSMDRLNTEAFF
TRBV7-9	TRBJ2-1	CASSLGGLAGSDSYNEQFF
TRBV2	TRBJ1-2	CASLLPGYGYTF
TRBV9	TRBJ2-2	CASSVDSSGRSGTGELFF
TRBV7-6	TRBJ2-5	CASSPEWGDPGTGWSQYF
TRBV18	TRBJ2-7	CASSSDRSYEQYF
TRBV5-1	TRBJ2-7	CASSMAGYEQYF
TRBV13	TRBJ2-7	CASSLAEGFADNEQYF
TRBV4-1	TRBJ2-1	CASSHYTRGGSYNEQFF
TRBV30	TRBJ1-1	CAWSAGMNTEAFF
TRBV2	TRBJ2-7	CASSMQAVRYEQYF
TRBV5-1	TRBJ1-3	CASSLAGGVGNTIYF
TRBV4-1	TRBJ2-7	CASSQEGTVAYEQYF
TRBV9	TRBJ2-1	CASSVDIGGISYNEQFF
TRBV27	TRBJ2-1	CASSPFPESSYNEQFF
TRBV11-2	TRBJ1-1	CASSLDRGTEAFF
TRBV7-9	TRBJ2-1	CASSSSSGIYNEQFF
TRBV27	TRBJ1-1	CASSLMGGNTEAFF
TRBV7-2	TRBJ2-2	CASSSRTIPGELFF
TRBV29-1	TRBJ1-1	CSVEGSGLLEAFF
TRBV13	TRBJ2-7	CASSLGQGNEQYF
TRBV27	TRBJ2-5	CASSPRSAYQETQYF
TRBV6-1	TRBJ2-2	CASLINRERTGELFF
TRBV6-6	TRBJ2-5	CASSYSGGVTQYF
TRBV6-5	TRBJ1-2	CASSWDRGDYGYTF
TRBV6-4	TRBJ1-4	CASSDWRATNEKLFF
TRBV9	TRBJ2-3	CASSVRWTSGYTDTQYF
TRBV9	TRBJ1-2	CASSLSPSSEGYTF
TRBV2	TRBJ2-7	CASSDVTSGSYEQYF
TRBV4-1	TRBJ2-2	CASSQHRGLVGELFF
TRBV28	TRBJ2-3	CASSRTGLAGFLPTDTQYF
TRBV10-1	TRBJ1-2	CASSDIERSRVTKLYPGNGYTF
TRBV5-5	TRBJ2-7	CASGAGGLYEQYF
TRBV19	TRBJ2-7	CASSILEGADEQYF
TRBV4-2	TRBJ2-1	CASSQDPSGRAPNNEQFF
TRBV29-1	TRBJ1-2	CSDHRGANYGYTF
TRBV15	TRBJ2-7	CATSPNGGSYEQYF
TRBV7-2	TRBJ2-3	CASSQTLPPLAGVTDTQYF
TRBV4-1	TRBJ2-1	CASSPTGRHFGREQFF
TRBV11-2	TRBJ1-5	CASSLGGFNQPQHF
TRBV7-9	TRBJ2-3	CASSLEGQGGYTDTQYF
TRBV9	TRBJ2-7	CASSVAGTGRWAEQYF
TRBV5-1	TRBJ1-5	CASHPEIGKINYSNQPQHF
TRBV28	TRBJ2-1	CASSLLTYNEQFF